Described below is a single TCR beta chain sequence and its context. Unrecorded immune exposure was likely among donors, who were nominally healthy when sampled. With 5 bases clipped from V and 3 bases from J, the junction kept 2 bases outside the gene matches. The CDR3 extends over 13 amino acids. The germline CDR1 and CDR2 sequences are MNHEY and SVGAGI. The data stem from a study of cytomegalovirus exposure and HLA in healthy donors. Study summary: Most genotyped donors, 81% of 300 to 400, had Caucasian-associated genetic ancestry.

The study ran its PCR with 60 Vbeta and 13 Jbeta primers. Assay used: immunoSEQ multiplex PCR; TCRdb lists only in-frame clones, some missing. In the table there are 140,000 to 150,000 clones, more than 75% of which are singletons. Sequencing input: PBMCs. The chain joins TRBV6-5 to TRBJ2-7; 9 positions agree with TRBD1. This TCR came from a woman between 18 and 29 years old in good health and CMV-seropositive. CDR3 in amino acids: CASSRTGDYEQYF. The CDR3 nucleotides are TGTGCCAGCAGTCGGACAGGGGACTACGAGCAGTACTTC.